This TCR beta chain emerged from a study of regulatory T cells in long-lasting Graves disease. Study-wide points: Persistent disease exhibited a predilection for TRBV28, TRBJ1-2 and TRBJ2-5.

Between the trimmed V and J ends, which lost 4 bases and 2 bases, there was a span of 16 bases. Germline V gene sequence: CDR1 LGHDT, CDR2 YNNKEL (reference sequence). This CDR3 has 16 amino acids. This clonotype was seen a handful of times. Its matching antigen is unknown. A read error may be the cause here, since a much bigger clone is one base away. Both iRepertoire HTBI primers and Arm-PCR of CDR3 regions were used to build the TCR beta libraries. TCRdb recomputed calls from the multiplex PCR reads with MiXCR, one row per CDR3 protein. The sample carries roughly 530,000 distinct CDR3 sequences, around 16% recorded once. Regarding time point: newly diagnosed GD, antithyroid drugs for less than 3 months. Making the TCR library involved RNA that had been extracted from PBMCs. These data also formed part of another study, on T cells in Graves' hyperthyroidism and ophthalmopathy. That work states: Uncontrolled infection, other autoimmune disease, pregnancy or lactation led to exclusion.

The chain uses TRBV3-1 and TRBJ2-3; possible D gene TRBD2, 7 bases. This receptor was taken from a woman aged 35-60 years with Graves disease. The input for sequencing was peripheral blood mononuclear cells (PBMCs), taken at new diagnosis, from a patient treated with antithyroid drugs. The CDR3 loop reads CASSLPRGGITDTQYF. CDR3 in DNA: TGTGCCAGCAGCCTCCCGAGGGGGGGGATCACAGATACGCAGTATTTT.